The 14 T cell receptor beta chains reported below all come from one sample, sequenced in a study of graft-versus-host responses after intestinal transplantation. Antigen specificity for these receptors is unknown. The repertoire was sequenced with immunoSEQ multiplex PCR; TCRdb's copy has only in-frame clones and lacks some. The data show around 100,000 clones, roughly 93% seen once. Sample: unstimulated CD8+ T cells sorted from spleen or lymph node cells, taken before intestinal transplant. The receptors were sampled from a human donor who received an intestinal transplant.

V is TRBV5-4 and J is TRBJ2-2, with D unresolved. Germline values: CDR1 SGHNT, CDR2 YYREEE (reference sequence). The V end was cut by 6 bases, the J end by 2 bases, with 5 bases between. The CDR3 has 12 amino acids. CDR3 residues: CASTYNTGELFF. The CDR3 DNA sequence: TGTGCCAGCACCTACAACACCGGGGAGCTGTTTTTT.

V and J are TRBV5-1 and TRBJ1-2; perhaps TRBD1 as D (6 bases). The CDR3 is 15 residues long. Germline CDR1 is SGHRS and CDR2 is YFSETQ. V lost 0 bases to trimming and J lost 6 bases, with 15 bases between them. This CDR3 reads CASSLVEGGWDGYTF. CDR3 bases: TGCGCCAGCAGCTTGGTCGAGGGGGGCTGGGATGGCTACACCTTC.

The chain combines TRBV5-4 with TRBJ2-3, with TRBD2 as a possible D gene (5 bases). Trimming took off 4 bases at V and 2 bases at J, with 14 bases between the two ends. This CDR3 is 15 amino acids long. Germline values: CDR1 SGHNT, CDR2 YYREEE (reference sequence). In DNA form, the CDR3 reads TGTGCCAGCAGCCCTGGACTGGCCATCACAGATACGCAGTATTTT. This translates into CASSPGLAITDTQYF.

This sequence joins TRBV11-2 and TRBJ2-3, with TRBD2 matching over 9 bases. V dropped 1 base and J dropped 5; count of bases not matched to a gene: 4. The CDR3 spans 15 residues. Per germline, CDR1 SGHAT and CDR2 FQNNGV. The CDR3, as DNA: TGTGCCAGCAGCTTAGGCGGACTAGCGCAAGATACGCAGTATTTT. Protein sequence: CASSLGGLAQDTQYF. Combining the CDR3 with reference TRBV11-2 and TRBJ2-3 gives the whole variable domain EAGVAQSPRYKIIEKRQSVAFWCNPISGHATLYWYQQILGQGPKLLIQFQNNGVVDDSQLPKDRFSAERLKGVDSTLKIQPAKLEDSAVYLCASSLGGLAQDTQYFGPGTRLTVL.

V gene TRBV27 combines with J gene TRBJ2-5, with TRBD2 as a possible D gene (6 bases). The J call may be in error: the DNA end matches TRBJ2-7 better. Germline CDR1 is MNHEY and CDR2 is SMNVEV (reference sequence). The CDR3 is made up of 14 amino acids. CDR3 coding DNA: TGTGCCAGCAGTTTAGCGGGGAACAACTACGAGCAGTACTTC. It is translated as CASSLAGNNYEQYF.

The CDR3 loop reads CASSIGTGTEAFF. CDR3 DNA sequence: TGTGCCAGCAGCATCGGGACAGGAACTGAAGCTTTCTTT. The chain employs TRBV9 and TRBJ1-1, with 8 bases lining up with TRBD1. After removal of 4 bases from V and 5 bases from J, the junction contained 4 bases not matched to a gene. Germline V gene lookup returns CDR1 SGDLS and CDR2 YYNGEE. The CDR3 contains 13 residues.

This chain connects TRBV7-9 to TRBJ2-7; 7 nucleotides line up with TRBD2. Germline V gene sequence: CDR1 SEHNR, CDR2 FQNEAQ (reference sequence). This CDR3 contains 12 residues. Germline trimming cut 7 bases from V and 3 bases from J; bases unmatched to any gene: 3. DNA of the CDR3: TGTGCCAGCACCGGGGGGAACTACGAGCAGTACTTC. Its protein product is CASTGGNYEQYF.

This clone has a handful of counts. The chain is built from TRBV7-9 and TRBJ1-2; D gene ambiguous. With 3 bases removed from V and 6 bases from J, the gap between germline ends came to 11 bases. Germline loops: CDR1 SEHNR, CDR2 FQNEAQ (reference sequence). The CDR3 extends over 13 amino acids. The CDR3: CASSFMGLDGYTF. In DNA form, the CDR3 reads TGTGCCAGCAGCTTCATGGGGTTGGATGGCTACACCTTC.

CDR3 amino acids: CASSQWRGYTF. As DNA, the CDR3 is TGTGCCAGCAGTCAGTGGCGTGGCTACACCTTC. The V and J genes are TRBV2 and TRBJ1-2; no definite D call. Germline V lookup: CDR1 SNHLY, CDR2 FYNNEI. The CDR3 loop spans 11 amino acids. Between the trimmed V and J ends, which lost 5 bases and 7 bases, there was a span of 8 bases.

This chain connects TRBV29-1 to TRBJ1-1, with a tentative D call TRBD1 (6 bases). V was trimmed by 3 bases and J by 4 bases, leaving 15 bases between them. Germline V gene sequence: CDR1 SQVTM, CDR2 ANQGSEA. This CDR3 region has 14 residues. CDR3 residues: CSVDGGAKSTEAFF. The CDR3 bases are TGCAGCGTTGATGGGGGGGCGAAAAGCACTGAAGCTTTCTTT.

This clone was observed a single time. This chain uses TRBV6-1 with TRBJ2-7; TRBD2 agrees at 10 bases. CDR3 length: 15 residues. CDR1 MNHNS and CDR2 SASEGT come from the germline V gene. After removal of 6 bases from V and 4 bases from J, the junction contained 9 bases not matched to a gene. CDR3: CASRPSGGQLYEQYF. The CDR3 coding sequence is TGTGCCAGCAGACCTAGCGGGGGCCAGCTATACGAGCAGTACTTC.

V and J are TRBV10-3 and TRBJ1-2; unclear D gene. Trimming removed 2 bases from V and 1 base from J, with 11 bases in between. The CDR3 length is 15 residues. Germline lookup yields CDR1 ENHRY and CDR2 SYGVKD. CDR3 coding DNA: TGTGCCATCAGTGAGGTCGGCAGGAGTAACTATGGCTACACCTTC. Amino acids: CAISEVGRSNYGYTF.

This sequence joins TRBV5-1 and TRBJ2-7; TRBD2 might be the D (7 bases). CDR1 is SGHRS and CDR2 is YFSETQ in the germline V gene. This CDR3 is 15 amino acids long. V lost 4 bases and J 4 bases, leaving 18 bases between the germline ends. As DNA, the CDR3 is TGCGCCAGCAGCACCGGGGGGCGGGGGATTTACGAGCAGTACTTC. It codes for CASSTGGRGIYEQYF.

This clone was seen a single time. The rearrangement links TRBV6-5 to TRBJ2-2; D gene uncertain. V dropped 5 bases and J dropped 7 bases, with 5 bases sitting between them. The CDR3 length is 11 residues. Germline assignment: CDR1 MNHEY and CDR2 SVGAGI. The CDR3 region has the DNA TGTGCCAGCAGTGGGGACGGGGAGCTGTTTTTT. Protein sequence: CASSGDGELFF.